This T cell receptor (beta chain) is drawn from a study of CD8 T cells in ankylosing spondylitis. Study-wide points: A TCR beta motif made of 7 to 9 highly homologous variants seemed typical of ankylosing spondylitis blood. Peripheral blood samples showed relatively rare disease-linked clones, and these clones were CD8+. There was reportedly significant enrichment of clones that were disease-linked in matched ankylosing spondylitis synovial fluid.

This clonotype was recorded a few times. Its antigen is unknown. TCRdb fed the 5' RACE reads into MiXCR, producing one record per CDR3 protein. This table has 250,000 to 300,000 distinct CDR3 sequences, approximately 20% appearing once. Germline V gene data show CDR1 as MNHNS and CDR2 as SASEGT. V lost 6 bases and J 0 bases, leaving 9 bases between the germline ends. The CDR3 totals 14 residues. The rearrangement joins TRBV6-1 to TRBJ1-5, with a tentative D call TRBD1 (5 bases). Sequenced material: blood, either unsorted or a sorted T cell fraction (not recorded which). The receptor was derived from a male donor with ankylosing spondylitis or in good health (not recorded which). CDR3 bases: TGTGCCAGCAGATCCAGGGATAGCAATCAGCCCCAGCATTTT. It encodes CASRSRDSNQPQHF.